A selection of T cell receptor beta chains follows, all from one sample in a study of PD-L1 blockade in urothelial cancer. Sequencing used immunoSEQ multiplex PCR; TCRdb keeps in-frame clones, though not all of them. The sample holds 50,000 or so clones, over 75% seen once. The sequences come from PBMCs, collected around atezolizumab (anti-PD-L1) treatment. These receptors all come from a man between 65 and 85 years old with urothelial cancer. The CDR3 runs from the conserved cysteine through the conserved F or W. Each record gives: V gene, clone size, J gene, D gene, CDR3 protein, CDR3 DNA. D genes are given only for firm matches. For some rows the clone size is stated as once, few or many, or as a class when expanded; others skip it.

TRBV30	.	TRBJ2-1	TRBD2	CAKNPGLAGASSYNEQFF	TGTGCCAAGAACCCGGGACTAGCGGGGGCGAGCTCCTACAATGAGCAGTTCTTC
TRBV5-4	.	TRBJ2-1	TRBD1	CASSSGTGGYNEQFF	TGTGCCAGCAGCTCCGGGACAGGGGGCTACAATGAGCAGTTCTTC
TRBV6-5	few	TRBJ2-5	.	CASSRKPGSQETQYF	TGTGCCAGCAGTCGAAAACCGGGGTCCCAAGAGACCCAGTACTTC
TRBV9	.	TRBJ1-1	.	CASSPPGLMGTEAFF	TGTGCCAGCAGCCCTCCCGGACTGATGGGGACTGAAGCTTTCTTT
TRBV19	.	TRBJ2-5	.	CASSMIDKETQYF	TGTGCCAGTAGTATGATAGACAAAGAGACCCAGTACTTC
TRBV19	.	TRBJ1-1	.	CASSSGVARNTEAFF	TGTGCCAGTAGTTCAGGGGTGGCGAGGAACACTGAAGCTTTCTTT
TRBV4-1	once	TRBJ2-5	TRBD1	CASSQGTGGSETQYF	TGCGCCAGCAGCCAAGGGACAGGGGGTTCAGAGACCCAGTACTTC
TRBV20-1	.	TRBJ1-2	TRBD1	CSAPGQYGYTF	TGCAGTGCACCGGGACAGTATGGCTACACCTTC
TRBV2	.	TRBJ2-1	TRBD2	CASSGLAGGHEQFF	TGTGCCAGCAGTGGACTAGCGGGAGGCCATGAGCAGTTCTTC
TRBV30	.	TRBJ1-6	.	CAWRSSYNSPLHF	TGTGCCTGGAGGAGCTCCTATAATTCACCCCTCCACTTT
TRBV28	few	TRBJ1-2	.	CASSFQTAPNYGYTF	TGTGCCAGCAGTTTCCAGACAGCTCCTAACTATGGCTACACCTTC
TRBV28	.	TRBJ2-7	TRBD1	CASTPPQFPGQKSYEQYF	TGTGCCAGCACCCCCCCACAGTTTCCGGGACAGAAAAGCTACGAGCAGTACTTC
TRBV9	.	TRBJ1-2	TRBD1	CASSVGTGGYYGYTF	TGTGCCAGCAGCGTAGGGACAGGGGGTTACTATGGCTACACCTTC
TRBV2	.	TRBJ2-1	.	CASAPGLGDNEQFF	TGTGCCAGCGCTCCGGGACTGGGTGACAATGAGCAGTTCTTC
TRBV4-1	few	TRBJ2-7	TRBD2	CASSQAGGRKGEQYF	TGCGCCAGCAGCCAAGCAGGCGGGAGGAAGGGAGAGCAGTACTTC
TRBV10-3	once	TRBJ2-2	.	CAISESGRDTGELFF	TGTGCCATCAGTGAGTCTGGCAGGGACACCGGGGAGCTGTTTTTT
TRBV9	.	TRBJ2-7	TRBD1	CASSVESRTGSSYEQYF	TGTGCCAGCAGCGTAGAGTCCCGGACAGGATCGAGCTACGAGCAGTACTTC
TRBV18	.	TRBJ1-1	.	CASSPGRSGTEAFF	TGTGCCAGCTCACCGGGGCGATCGGGCACTGAAGCTTTCTTT
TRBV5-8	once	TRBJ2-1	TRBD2	CASSLRLAGINEQFF	TGTGCCAGCAGCTTGAGGCTAGCGGGAATTAATGAGCAGTTCTTC
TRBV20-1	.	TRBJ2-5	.	CSALAQETQYF	TGCAGTGCCTTGGCCCAAGAGACCCAGTACTTC
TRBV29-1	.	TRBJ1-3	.	CSVVAGPGNTIYF	TGCAGCGTTGTGGCAGGGCCTGGAAACACCATATATTTT
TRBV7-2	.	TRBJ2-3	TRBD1	CASNNIGQVVTDTQYF	TGTGCCAGCAACAACATTGGACAGGTAGTCACAGATACGCAGTATTTT
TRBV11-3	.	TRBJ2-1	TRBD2	CASSPSGSLYNEQFF	TGTGCCAGCAGCCCTAGCGGCTCACTCTACAATGAGCAGTTCTTC
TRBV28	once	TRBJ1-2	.	CASSFSSHYGYTF	TGTGCCAGCAGTTTTTCCAGTCACTATGGCTACACCTTC
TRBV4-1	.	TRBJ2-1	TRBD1	CASSHPRRQGVYNEQFF	TGCGCCAGCAGCCACCCCCGGAGGCAGGGGGTATACAATGAGCAGTTCTTC
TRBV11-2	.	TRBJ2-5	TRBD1	CASSLGTGDQETQYF	TGTGCCAGCAGCTTAGGCACAGGGGACCAAGAGACCCAGTACTTC
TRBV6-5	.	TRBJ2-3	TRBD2	CASSYGVAGGTDTQYF	TGTGCCAGCAGTTACGGGGTGGCGGGAGGAACAGATACGCAGTATTTT
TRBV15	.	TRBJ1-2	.	CATSRQGGDYGYTF	TGTGCCACCAGCAGACAGGGTGGGGACTATGGCTACACCTTC
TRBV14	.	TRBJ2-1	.	CASSQDLAGRYNEQFF	TGTGCCAGCAGCCAAGATCTTGCGGGCCGTTACAATGAGCAGTTCTTC
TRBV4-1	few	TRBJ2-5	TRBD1	CASSQVSSRQGEETQYF	TGCGCCAGCAGCCAAGTCTCCTCCAGACAGGGCGAGGAGACCCAGTACTTC
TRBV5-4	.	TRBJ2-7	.	CASSLGAGPLNEQYF	TGTGCCAGCAGCTTGGGGGCCGGCCCTTTGAACGAGCAGTACTTC
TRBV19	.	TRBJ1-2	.	CASSIRGYGYTF	TGTGCCAGTAGTATAAGAGGGTACGGCTACACCTTC
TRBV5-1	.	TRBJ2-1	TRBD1	CASSGGTGWNEQFF	TGCGCCAGCAGCGGCGGGACAGGGTGGAATGAGCAGTTCTTC